This TCR beta chain is from a study of CD8+ T cells in alopecia areata. Study-wide background: Among treated patients, oral tofacitinib was administered at 5 to 10 mg twice daily.

Once RNA had been extracted, it was reverse transcribed into cDNA to act as the sequencing template. Produced via immunoSEQ multiplex PCR; TCRdb's table is partial and in-frame only. Of 150,000 to 200,000 clones detected, about 67% appear once; the ten largest clones hold over 10%. This clone appeared a few times. Its antigen is not known. The study's findings and limits: Clonality exceeded that of normal scalp in lesional scalp, most notably in alopecia totalis/universalis. Clarity of TCR sharing across patients fell short of that in mice, possibly HLA-related.

V dropped 5 bases and J dropped 4 bases, with 12 bases sitting between them. This CDR3 spans 14 amino acids. Germline V gene sequence: CDR1 SGHAT, CDR2 FQNNGV. This receptor was taken from a human donor with alopecia areata. The chain employs TRBV11-2 and TRBJ2-1; D might be TRBD1 (5 bases). The material sequenced was CD8+ T cells sorted from blood, taken at week 0. Written as DNA, the CDR3 is TGTGCCAGCAGCGACGAAACAGGTTACAATGAGCAGTTCTTC. Residues: CASSDETGYNEQFF.